What follows describes a single T cell receptor beta chain. Sequenced by immunoSEQ multiplex PCR; TCRdb stores in-frame clones only, minus some. Counted here are around 78,000 clones, 75% to 95% occurring once; the ten biggest clones make up less than 5.5%. The sample is drawn from a study of T cell responses to AZD1222 COVID-19 vaccine. The trim removed 6 bases at V and 6 bases at J, leaving 7 bases unmatched. The germline gives CDR1 SNHLY, CDR2 FYNNEI. The CDR3 contains 14 residues. This TCR was sampled from an adult in good health. The sample consisted of peripheral blood, taken on day 0 of MenACWY control vaccination. The V and J genes are TRBV2 and TRBJ2-7, with 11 nucleotides matching TRBD1. CDR3 residues: CASRAGTGGAEQYF. The CDR3 region has the DNA TGTGCCAGCAGGGCCGGGACAGGGGGGGCCGAGCAGTACTTC. The full variable domain, completed using reference TRBV2 and TRBJ2-7, is EPEVTQTPSHQVTQMGQEVILRCVPISNHLYFYWYRQILGQKVEFLVSFYNNEISEKSEIFDDQFSVERPDGSNFTLKIRSTKLEDSAMYFCASRAGTGGAEQYFGPGTRLTVT.